These T cell receptor beta chains were read from a single sample in a study of blood T cell repertoires in COVID-19. This table comes from immunoSEQ multiplex PCR, and its TCRdb copy is limited to in-frame clones, with some not included. The sample comprises 250,000 to 300,000 clones, around nine tenths of which are singletons, and around 11% rests with the top ten. The sample consisted of peripheral blood. Source of these receptors: a woman younger than 45 with COVID-19, enrolled during active disease. Each CDR3 is given with its conserved first and last residue. Fields, in order: V gene, clone size, J gene, D gene, CDR3 DNA, CDR3 protein. D genes are given only for firm matches. Some rows have no size entry. The others give once, few or many, or a class for an expanded clone.

>TRBV18|.|TRBJ1-2|.
TGTGCCAGCTCACCAAGCACGTCGTCTGGCTACACCTTC
CASSPSTSSGYTF
>TRBV27|.|TRBJ1-1|.
TGTGCCAGCAGTTTGGCGGGGGTTCCTACTGAAGCTTTCTTT
CASSLAGVPTEAFF
>TRBV29-1|.|TRBJ2-7|TRBD2
TGCAGCGTTGCAGCGGGGGGCACCTACGAGCAGTACTTC
CSVAAGGTYEQYF
>TRBV7-9|.|TRBJ2-7|TRBD1
TGTGCCAGCAGCTTAGCGGAGCCGGGCAGGGGGCTCTACGAGCAGTACTTC
CASSLAEPGRGLYEQYF
>TRBV30|.|TRBJ1-1|.
TGTGCCTGGGAACTAGGGAACACTGAAGCTTTCTTT
CAWELGNTEAFF
>TRBV2|.|TRBJ1-4|.
TGTGCCAGCAGTTCTGACTTTAATGAAAAACTGTTTTTT
CASSSDFNEKLFF
>TRBV4-3|few|TRBJ2-3|.
TGCGCCAGCAGCCGCCGAGCCCGACAGGCCACAGATACGCAGTATTTT
CASSRRARQATDTQYF
>TRBV7-3|.|TRBJ1-6|TRBD1
TGTGCCAGCAGCTGGACAGGGGGCGAGGATTCACCCCTCCACTTT
CASSWTGGEDSPLHF
>TRBV5-5|.|TRBJ2-5|.
TGTGCCAGCAGCCCGGAAGAATTTCGACTTGCGGAGACCCAGTACTTC
CASSPEEFRLAETQYF
>TRBV28|.|TRBJ2-5|TRBD2
TGTGCCAGCAGTTCGTCCGGGACTAGCGTGATAACCCAGTACTTC
CASSSSGTSVITQYF
>TRBV28|.|TRBJ1-6|TRBD1
TGTGCCAGCACCTCGGGACAGCGAAATTCACCCCTCCACTTT
CASTSGQRNSPLHF